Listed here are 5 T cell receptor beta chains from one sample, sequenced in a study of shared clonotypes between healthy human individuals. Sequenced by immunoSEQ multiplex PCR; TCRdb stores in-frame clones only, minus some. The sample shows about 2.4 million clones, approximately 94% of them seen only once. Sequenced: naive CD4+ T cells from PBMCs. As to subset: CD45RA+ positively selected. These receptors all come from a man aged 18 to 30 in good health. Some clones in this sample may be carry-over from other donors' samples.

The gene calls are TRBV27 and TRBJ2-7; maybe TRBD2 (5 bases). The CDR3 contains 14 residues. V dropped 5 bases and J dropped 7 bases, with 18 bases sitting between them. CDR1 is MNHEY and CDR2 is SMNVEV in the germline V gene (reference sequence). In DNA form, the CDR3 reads TGTGCCAGCAGTCGGTTAGGGAGTCAAGAAGAGCAGTACTTC. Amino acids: CASSRLGSQEEQYF.

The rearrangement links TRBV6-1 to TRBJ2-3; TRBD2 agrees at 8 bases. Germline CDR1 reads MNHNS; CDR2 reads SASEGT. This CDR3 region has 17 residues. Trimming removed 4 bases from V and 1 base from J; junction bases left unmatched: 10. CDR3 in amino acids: CASSGHSWREGTDTQYF. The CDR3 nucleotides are TGTGCCAGCAGTGGACATTCCTGGCGGGAGGGCACAGATACGCAGTATTTT.

This CDR3 is CASQPRTVQPQHF. CDR3 sequence (DNA): TGTGCCAGCCAACCGCGGACGGTCCAGCCCCAGCATTTT. The rearrangement joins TRBV2 to TRBJ1-5; D is undetermined. The CDR3 contains 13 residues. CDR1 and CDR2 (germline): SNHLY, FYNNEI. Deletions cut 8 bases from V and 7 bases from J, with 15 bases between.

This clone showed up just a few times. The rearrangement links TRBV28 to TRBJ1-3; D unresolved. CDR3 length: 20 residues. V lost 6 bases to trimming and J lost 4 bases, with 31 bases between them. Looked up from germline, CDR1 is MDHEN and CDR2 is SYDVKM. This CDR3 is CASSPKAPQLGLLGGNTIYF. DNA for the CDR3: TGTGCCAGCAGCCCTAAAGCACCACAGTTGGGCCTACTTGGAGGAAACACCATATATTTT.

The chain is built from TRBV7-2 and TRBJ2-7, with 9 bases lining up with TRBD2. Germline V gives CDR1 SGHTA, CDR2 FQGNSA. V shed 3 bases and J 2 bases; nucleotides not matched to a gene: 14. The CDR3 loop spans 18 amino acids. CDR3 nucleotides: TGTGCCAGCAGCTTCGGGACTAGCTTGGGAGGAGCTCCCTACGAGCAGTACTTC. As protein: CASSFGTSLGGAPYEQYF.